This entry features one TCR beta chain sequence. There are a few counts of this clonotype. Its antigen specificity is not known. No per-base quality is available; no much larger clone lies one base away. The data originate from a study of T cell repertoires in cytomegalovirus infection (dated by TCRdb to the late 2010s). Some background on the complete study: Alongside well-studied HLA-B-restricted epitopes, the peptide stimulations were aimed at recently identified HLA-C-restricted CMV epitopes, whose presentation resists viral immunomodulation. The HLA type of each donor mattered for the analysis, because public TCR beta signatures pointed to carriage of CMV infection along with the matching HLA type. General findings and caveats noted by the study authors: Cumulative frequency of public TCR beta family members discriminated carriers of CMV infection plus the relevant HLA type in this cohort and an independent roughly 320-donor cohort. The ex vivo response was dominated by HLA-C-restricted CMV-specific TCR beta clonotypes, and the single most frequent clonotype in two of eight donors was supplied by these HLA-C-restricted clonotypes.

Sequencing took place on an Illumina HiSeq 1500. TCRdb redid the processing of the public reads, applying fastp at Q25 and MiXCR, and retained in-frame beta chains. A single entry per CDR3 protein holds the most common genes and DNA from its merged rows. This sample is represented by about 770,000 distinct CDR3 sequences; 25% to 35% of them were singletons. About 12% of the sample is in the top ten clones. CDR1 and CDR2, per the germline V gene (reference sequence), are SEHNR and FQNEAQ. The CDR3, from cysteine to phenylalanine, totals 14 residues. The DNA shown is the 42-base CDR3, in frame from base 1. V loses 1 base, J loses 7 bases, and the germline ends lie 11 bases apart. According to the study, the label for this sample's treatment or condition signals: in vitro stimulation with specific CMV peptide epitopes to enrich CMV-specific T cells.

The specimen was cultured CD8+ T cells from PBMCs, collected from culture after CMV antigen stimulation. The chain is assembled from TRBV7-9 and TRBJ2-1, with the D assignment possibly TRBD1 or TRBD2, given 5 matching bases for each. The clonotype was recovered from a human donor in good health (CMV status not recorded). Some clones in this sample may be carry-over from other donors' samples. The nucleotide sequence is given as TGTGCCAGCAGCTTAGAGGGACGGAAGAATGAGCAGTTCTTC. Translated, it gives CASSLEGRKNEQFF.